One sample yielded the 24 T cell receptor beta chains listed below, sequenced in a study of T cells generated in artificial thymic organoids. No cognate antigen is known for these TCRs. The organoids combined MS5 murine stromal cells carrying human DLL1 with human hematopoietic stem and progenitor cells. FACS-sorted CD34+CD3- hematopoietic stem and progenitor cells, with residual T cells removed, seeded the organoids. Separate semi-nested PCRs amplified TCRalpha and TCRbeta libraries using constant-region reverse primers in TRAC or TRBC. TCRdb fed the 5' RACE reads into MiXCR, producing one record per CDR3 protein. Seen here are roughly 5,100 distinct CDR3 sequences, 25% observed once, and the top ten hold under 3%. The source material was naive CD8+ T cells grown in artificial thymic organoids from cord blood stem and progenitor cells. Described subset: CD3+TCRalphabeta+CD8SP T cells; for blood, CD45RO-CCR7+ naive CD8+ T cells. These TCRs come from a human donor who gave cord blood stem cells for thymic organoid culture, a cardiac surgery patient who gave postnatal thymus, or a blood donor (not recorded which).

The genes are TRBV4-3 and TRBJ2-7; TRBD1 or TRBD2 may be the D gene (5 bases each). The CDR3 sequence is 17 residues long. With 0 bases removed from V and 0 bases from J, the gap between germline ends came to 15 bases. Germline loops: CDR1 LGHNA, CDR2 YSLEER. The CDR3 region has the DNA TGCGCCAGCAGCCAAGAGAGGGGCAGGGCGGGCTCCTACGAGCAGTACTTC. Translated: CASSQERGRAGSYEQYF.

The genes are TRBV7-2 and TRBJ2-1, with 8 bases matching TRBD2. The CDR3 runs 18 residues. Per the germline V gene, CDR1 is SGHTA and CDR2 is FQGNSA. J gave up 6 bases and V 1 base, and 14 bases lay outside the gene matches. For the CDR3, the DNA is TGTGCCAGCAGCTTAGGACCCCTGGCGGGGGGAGCCCCCAATGAGCAGTTCTTC. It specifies CASSLGPLAGGAPNEQFF.

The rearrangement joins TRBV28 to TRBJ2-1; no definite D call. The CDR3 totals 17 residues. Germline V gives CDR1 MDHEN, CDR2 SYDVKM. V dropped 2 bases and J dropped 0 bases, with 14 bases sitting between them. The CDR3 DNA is TGTGCCAGCAGTTTAGGGTTCCCACTGTGCTCCTACAATGAGCAGTTCTTC. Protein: CASSLGFPLCSYNEQFF.

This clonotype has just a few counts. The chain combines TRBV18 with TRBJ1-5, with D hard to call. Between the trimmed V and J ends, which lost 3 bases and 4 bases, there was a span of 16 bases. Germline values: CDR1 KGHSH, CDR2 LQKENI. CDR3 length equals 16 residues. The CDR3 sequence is CASSPREATGNQPQHF. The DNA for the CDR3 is TGTGCCAGCTCACCGCGGGAAGCGACGGGGAATCAGCCCCAGCATTTT.

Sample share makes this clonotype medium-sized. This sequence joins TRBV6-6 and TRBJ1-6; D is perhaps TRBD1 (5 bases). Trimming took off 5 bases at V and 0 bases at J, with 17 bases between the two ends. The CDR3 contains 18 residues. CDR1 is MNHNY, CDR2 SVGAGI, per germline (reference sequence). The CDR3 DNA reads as TGTGCCAGCAGTCCACGGGGCAGGACCAGCTCCTATAATTCACCCCTCCACTTT. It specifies CASSPRGRTSSYNSPLHF.

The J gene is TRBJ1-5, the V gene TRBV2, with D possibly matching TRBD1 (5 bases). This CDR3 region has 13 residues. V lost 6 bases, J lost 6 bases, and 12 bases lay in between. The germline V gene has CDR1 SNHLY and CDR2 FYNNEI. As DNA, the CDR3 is TGTGCCAGCAGCTTGGGGGGGACTCAGCCCCAGCATTTT. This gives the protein CASSLGGTQPQHF.

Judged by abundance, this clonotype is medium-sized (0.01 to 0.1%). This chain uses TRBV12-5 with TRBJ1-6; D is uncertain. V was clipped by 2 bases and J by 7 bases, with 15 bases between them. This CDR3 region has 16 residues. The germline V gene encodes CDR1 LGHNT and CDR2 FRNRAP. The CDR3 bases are TGTGCTAGTGGTTTGTCCCCGGTAGGTCAGAATTCACCCCTCCACTTT. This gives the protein CASGLSPVGQNSPLHF.

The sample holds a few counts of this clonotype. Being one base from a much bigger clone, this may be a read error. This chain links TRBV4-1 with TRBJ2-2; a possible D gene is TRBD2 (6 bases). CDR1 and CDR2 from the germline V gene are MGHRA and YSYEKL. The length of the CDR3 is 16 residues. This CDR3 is CASSQGGVRDTGEPFF. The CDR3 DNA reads TGCGCCAGCAGCCAAGGGGGGGTTAGAGACACCGGGGAGCCGTTTTTT.

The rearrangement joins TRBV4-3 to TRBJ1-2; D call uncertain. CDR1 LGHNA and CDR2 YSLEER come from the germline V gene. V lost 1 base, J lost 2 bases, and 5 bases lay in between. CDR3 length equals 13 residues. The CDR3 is CASSQGVNYGYTF. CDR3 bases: TGCGCCAGCAGCCAAGGGGTGAACTATGGCTACACCTTC.

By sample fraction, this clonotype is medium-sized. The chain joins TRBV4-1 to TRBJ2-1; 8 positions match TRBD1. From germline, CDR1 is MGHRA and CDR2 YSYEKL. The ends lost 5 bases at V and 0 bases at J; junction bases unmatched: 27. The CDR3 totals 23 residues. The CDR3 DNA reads TGCGCCAGCAGCGGCCCTTTTTCCTCGGACAGGGAACGGAAGAGAGGCTCCTACAATGAGCAGTTCTTC. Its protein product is CASSGPFSSDRERKRGSYNEQFF.

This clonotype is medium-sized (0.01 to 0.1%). CDR3 coding DNA: TGTGCCAGCAGCCAAGCGGGACTAGCGGGAACCAGCTCCTACAATGAGCAGTTCTTC. Protein sequence: CASSQAGLAGTSSYNEQFF. The chain combines TRBV4-2 with TRBJ2-1, with 13 nucleotides matching TRBD2. The CDR3 extends over 19 amino acids. Per the germline V gene, CDR1 is LGHNA and CDR2 is YNFKEQ. The ends lost 1 base at V and 0 bases at J; junction bases unmatched: 6.

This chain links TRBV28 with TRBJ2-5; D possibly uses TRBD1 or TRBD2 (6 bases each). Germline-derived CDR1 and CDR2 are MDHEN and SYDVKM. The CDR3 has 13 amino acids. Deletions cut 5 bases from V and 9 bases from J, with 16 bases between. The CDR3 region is CASSPPRGEAQYF. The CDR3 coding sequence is TGTGCCAGCAGTCCCCCGAGGGGGGAGGCCCAGTACTTC.

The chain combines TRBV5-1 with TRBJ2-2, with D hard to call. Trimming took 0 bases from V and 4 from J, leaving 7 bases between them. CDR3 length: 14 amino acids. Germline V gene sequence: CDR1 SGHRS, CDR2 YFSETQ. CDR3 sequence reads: CASSLGRITGELFF. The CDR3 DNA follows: TGCGCCAGCAGCTTGGGACGGATCACCGGGGAGCTGTTTTTT.

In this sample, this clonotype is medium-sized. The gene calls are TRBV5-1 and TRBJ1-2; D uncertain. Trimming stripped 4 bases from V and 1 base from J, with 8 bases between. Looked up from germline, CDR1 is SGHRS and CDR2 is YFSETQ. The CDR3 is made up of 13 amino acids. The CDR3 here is CASSPTSNYGYTF. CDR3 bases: TGCGCCAGCAGCCCCACGAGTAACTATGGCTACACCTTC.

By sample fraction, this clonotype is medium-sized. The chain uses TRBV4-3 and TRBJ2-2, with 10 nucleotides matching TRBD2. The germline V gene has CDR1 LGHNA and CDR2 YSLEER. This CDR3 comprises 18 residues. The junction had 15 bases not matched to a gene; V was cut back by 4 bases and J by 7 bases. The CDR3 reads CASSPGLSGGAVGGELFF. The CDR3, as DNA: TGCGCCAGCAGCCCCGGCCTGAGCGGGGGGGCGGTGGGCGGGGAGCTGTTTTTT.

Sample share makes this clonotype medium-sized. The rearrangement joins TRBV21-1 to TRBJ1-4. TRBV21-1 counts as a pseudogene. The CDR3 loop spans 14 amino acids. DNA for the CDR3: TGTGCCAGCAGCGAGGAACAGACCAATGAAAAACTGTTTTTT. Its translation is CASSEEQTNEKLFF.

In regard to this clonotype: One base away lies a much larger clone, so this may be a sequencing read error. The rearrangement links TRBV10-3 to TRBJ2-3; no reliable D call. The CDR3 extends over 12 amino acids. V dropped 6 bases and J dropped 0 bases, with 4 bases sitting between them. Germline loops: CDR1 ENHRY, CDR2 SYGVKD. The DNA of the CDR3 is TGTGCCATCAGCTCTAGCACAGATACGCAGTATTTT. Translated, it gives CAISSSTDTQYF.

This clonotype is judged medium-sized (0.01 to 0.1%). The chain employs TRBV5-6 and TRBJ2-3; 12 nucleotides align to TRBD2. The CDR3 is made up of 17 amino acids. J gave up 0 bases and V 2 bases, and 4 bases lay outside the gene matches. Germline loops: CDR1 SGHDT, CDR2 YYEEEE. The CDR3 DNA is TGTGCCAGCAGCTTTACTAGCGGGAGGACTAGCACAGATACGCAGTATTTT. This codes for CASSFTSGRTSTDTQYF.

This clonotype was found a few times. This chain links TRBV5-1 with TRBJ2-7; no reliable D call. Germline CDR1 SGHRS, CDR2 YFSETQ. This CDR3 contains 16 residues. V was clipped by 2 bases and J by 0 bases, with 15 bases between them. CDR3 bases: TGCGCCAGCAGCTTAGATGTATTAGCCCTCTCCTACGAGCAGTACTTC. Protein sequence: CASSLDVLALSYEQYF.

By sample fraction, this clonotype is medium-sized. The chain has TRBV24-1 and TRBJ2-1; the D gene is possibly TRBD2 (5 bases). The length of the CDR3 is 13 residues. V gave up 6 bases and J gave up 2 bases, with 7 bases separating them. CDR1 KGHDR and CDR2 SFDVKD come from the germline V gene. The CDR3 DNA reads TGTGCCACCAGTTCTAGCCCCTACAATGAGCAGTTCTTC. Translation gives CATSSSPYNEQFF.

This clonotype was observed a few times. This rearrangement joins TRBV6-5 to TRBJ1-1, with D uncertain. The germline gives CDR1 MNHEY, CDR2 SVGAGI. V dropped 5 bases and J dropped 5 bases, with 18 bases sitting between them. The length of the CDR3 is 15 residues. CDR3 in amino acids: CASSLLLTRGTEAFF. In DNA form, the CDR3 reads TGTGCCAGCAGTCTACTATTGACTCGCGGGACTGAAGCTTTCTTT.

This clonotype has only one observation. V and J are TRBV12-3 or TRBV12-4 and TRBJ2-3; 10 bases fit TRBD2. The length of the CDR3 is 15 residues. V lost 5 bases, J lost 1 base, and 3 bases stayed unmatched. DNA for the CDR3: TGTGCCAGCAGTCGACTAGCGGGTTGCACAGATACGCAGTATTTT. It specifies CASSRLAGCTDTQYF.

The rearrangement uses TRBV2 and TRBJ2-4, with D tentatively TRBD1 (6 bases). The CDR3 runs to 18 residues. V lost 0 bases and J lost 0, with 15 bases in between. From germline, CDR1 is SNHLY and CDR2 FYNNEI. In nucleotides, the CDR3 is TGTGCCAGCAGTGAAGCGCTAGGGGGTTCTTTAGCCAAAAACATTCAGTACTTC. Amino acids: CASSEALGGSLAKNIQYF.

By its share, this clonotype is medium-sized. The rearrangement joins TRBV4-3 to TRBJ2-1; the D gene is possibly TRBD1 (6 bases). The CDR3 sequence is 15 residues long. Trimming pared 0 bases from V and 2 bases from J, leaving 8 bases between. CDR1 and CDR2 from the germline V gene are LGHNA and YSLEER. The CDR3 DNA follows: TGCGCCAGCAGCCAAGACAGGGGACCCTACAATGAGCAGTTCTTC. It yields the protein CASSQDRGPYNEQFF.